The 9 T cell receptor beta chains in this list originate from one sample, sequenced in a study of blood T cell repertoires in COVID-19. The table came from immunoSEQ multiplex PCR; TCRdb's copy has only in-frame clones and leaves some out. The table records about 200,000 clones, approximately 89% of them present only once. The sequencing input was PBMCs or T cells enriched from blood (not recorded which). The source of these receptors is a woman between 25 and 40 years old with acute COVID-19.

The rearrangement joins TRBV3-1 (or the pseudogene TRBV3-2) to TRBJ1-4; 9 positions match TRBD1. V shed 4 bases and J 6 bases; nucleotides not matched to a gene: 3. Germline CDR1 and CDR2: LGHDT and YNNKEL (reference sequence). The CDR3 extends over 14 amino acids. CDR3 DNA: TGTGCCAGCAGCCCCCGGGACAGGGATGAAAAACTGTTTTTT. It encodes CASSPRDRDEKLFF.

The genes are TRBV9 and TRBJ2-7; TRBD1 matches at 9 bases. The trim removed 3 bases at V and 1 base at J, leaving 14 bases unmatched. Germline V gene sequence: CDR1 SGDLS, CDR2 YYNGEE. The CDR3 has 18 residues. The CDR3 region is CASSDRDRAGLASYEQYF. The DNA for the CDR3 is TGTGCCAGCAGCGACCGGGACAGGGCCGGCCTAGCGTCCTACGAGCAGTACTTC.

The chain uses TRBV9 and TRBJ2-3; D may be TRBD2 (6 bases). The CDR3 extends over 17 amino acids. V lost 0 bases and J lost 3, with 17 bases in between. CDR1 SGDLS and CDR2 YYNGEE come from the germline V gene. The CDR3: CASSVATAGRRTDTQYF. The CDR3 DNA reads as TGTGCCAGCAGCGTAGCTACAGCAGGGAGGAGAACAGATACGCAGTATTTT.

The chain couples TRBV5-1 to TRBJ1-5, with TRBD1 matching 8 bases. The CDR3 totals 15 residues. V lost 3 bases and J lost 3; bases outside the gene matches: 5. Per the germline V gene, CDR1 is SGHRS and CDR2 is YFSETQ. The CDR3 nucleotides read TGCGCCAGCAGCTCAGGGGGCCTGGACAATCAGCCCCAGCATTTT. Its translation: CASSSGGLDNQPQHF.

This clone was seen more than once but under ten times. V gene TRBV15 combines with J gene TRBJ1-1; D might be TRBD1 (6 bases). Trimming removed 1 base from V and 0 bases from J, with 12 bases in between. CDR1 LNHNV and CDR2 YYDKDF come from the germline V gene (reference sequence). CDR3 length: 16 amino acids. CDR3 nucleotides: TGTGCCACCAGCAGAGGCCGACAGGACGTGAACACTGAAGCTTTCTTT. Its translation: CATSRGRQDVNTEAFF.

This chain links TRBV7-2 with TRBJ1-1; D remains ambiguous. The CDR3 is made up of 14 amino acids. Germline V gene sequence: CDR1 SGHTA, CDR2 FQGNSA. Trimming removed 6 bases at V and 2 bases at J, with 13 bases between. The CDR3 DNA reads as TGTGCCAGCAGTTCGTTGCGCGGTAACACTGAAGCTTTCTTT. Amino acid sequence: CASSSLRGNTEAFF.

In DNA, the CDR3 is TGTGCCAGTAGTATAGGGAGGGGATACGAGCAGTACTTC. Amino acids: CASSIGRGYEQYF. The V gene is TRBV19, the J gene TRBJ2-7; possibly TRBD2 for D (6 bases). Germline V gives CDR1 LNHDA, CDR2 SQIVND (reference sequence). The CDR3 loop spans 13 amino acids. V lost 1 base to trimming and J lost 4 bases, with 8 bases between them. Supplemented by reference TRBV19 and TRBJ2-7, the full variable domain reads DGGITQSPKYLFRKEGQNVTLSCEQNLNHDAMYWYRQDPGQGLRLIYYSQIVNDFQKGDIAEGYSVSREKKESFPLTVTSAQKNPTAFYLCASSIGRGYEQYFGPGTRLTVT.

Only one count was recorded for this clone. The chain carries TRBV24-1 and TRBJ2-6; possible D gene TRBD1, 5 bases. Trimming removed 6 bases from V and 0 bases from J, with 5 bases in between. Per the germline V gene, CDR1 is KGHDR and CDR2 is SFDVKD. This CDR3 contains 14 residues. Here the CDR3 reads CATSQGSGANVLTF. The DNA of the CDR3 is TGTGCCACCAGTCAGGGCTCTGGGGCCAACGTCCTGACTTTC.

This clone has just a few counts. Written as DNA, the CDR3 is TGTGCCAGCAGCCAGACAGATTCCCGCGTCCTGACTTTC. The encoded protein is CASSQTDSRVLTF. This chain joins TRBV14 and TRBJ2-6; TRBD1 might be the D (5 bases). The CDR3 contains 13 residues. Per the germline V gene, CDR1 is SGHDN and CDR2 is FVKESK. Trimming cost V 3 bases and J 12 bases, with 12 bases left between them.